Shown below are 31 T cell receptor beta chains from a single sample sequenced in a study of tumor and adjacent non-tumor tissue in lung cancer. This sample's RNA came from whole unsorted tissue. The library came from three nested PCR rounds adapted from ARM-PCR protocols. TCRdb called the multiplex PCR reads again in MiXCR, with one record for every CDR3 protein. The data hold about 200,000 distinct CDR3 sequences, with 60% to 85% observed a single time. The sequenced material came from lung tumor tissue. The receptors shown here come from a man aged 60-69 years with non-small cell lung cancer.

With respect to this clonotype: Possible read error: a much larger clone is one base away. CDR3 nucleotide sequence: TGCGTCAGCAGTCCTGAAAGGGACGCCTACAATGAGCAGTTCTTC. Translated, it gives CVSSPERDAYNEQFF. V usage is TRBV10-2 and J usage is TRBJ2-1, with D perhaps given as TRBD1 or TRBD2 (5 bases each). The CDR3 is 15 residues long. Germline V gene data show CDR1 as WSHSY and CDR2 as SAAADI.

This clonotype was recorded a few times. A read error is possible here, since a much larger clone lies one base away. The chain carries TRBV10-2 and TRBJ1-6; the D gene is possibly TRBD1 (6 bases). The germline CDR1 and CDR2 sequences are WSHSY and SAAADI. This CDR3 has 15 residues. V dropped 0 bases and J dropped 12 bases, with 15 bases sitting between them. CDR3 in DNA: TGCGCCAGCAGTGAGTCGAAAGGGGGAGCCTTACCCCTCCACTTT. Translation: CASSESKGGALPLHF.

This chain uses TRBV28 with TRBJ1-2, with D possibly being TRBD1 (5 bases). V lost 6 bases, J lost 6 bases, and 11 bases lay in between. Germline V gene sequence: CDR1 MDHEN, CDR2 SYDVKM. The length of the CDR3 is 12 residues. The CDR3 protein is CASSTGFDGYTF. The CDR3 DNA reads TGTGCCAGCAGCACAGGTTTCGATGGCTACACCTTC.

Note on this clonotype: This may arise from a read error, as a much more abundant clone is one base away. V usage is TRBV7-9 and J usage is TRBJ1-1; D is uncertain. This CDR3 spans 13 amino acids. The V end lost 5 bases, the J end lost 7 bases, and 14 bases lay between the germline ends. CDR1 is SEHNR, CDR2 FQNEAQ, per germline (reference sequence). The CDR3 reads CASSQNMEIEAFF. DNA for the CDR3: TGTGCCAGCAGCCAAAATATGGAGATTGAAGCTTTCTTT.

This clonotype came up many times. V gene TRBV29-1 combines with J gene TRBJ1-1; 8 positions agree with TRBD1. Germline CDR1 reads SQVTM; CDR2 reads ANQGSEA. V lost 6 bases to trimming and J lost 1 base; unmatched junction nucleotides: 4. This CDR3 spans 13 amino acids. The chain's CDR3 is CSVTTGANTEAFF. DNA of the CDR3: TGCAGCGTGACGACAGGGGCGAACACTGAAGCTTTCTTT.

The chain uses TRBV15 and TRBJ1-5; D might be TRBD1 (5 bases). V dropped 4 bases and J dropped 2 bases, with 24 bases sitting between them. Germline V gene data show CDR1 as LNHNV and CDR2 as YYDKDF (reference sequence). The CDR3 loop spans 19 amino acids. In DNA form, the CDR3 reads TGTGCCACCAGCACACACCCGGGACCTAAGAAGGGTGGCAATCAGCCCCAGCATTTT. Protein product: CATSTHPGPKKGGNQPQHF.

This clonotype was picked up many times. This sequence joins TRBV11-3 and TRBJ1-1, with 10 bases that match TRBD1. The CDR3 runs 17 residues. Trimming at V came to 3 bases and at J to 0 bases, leaving 7 bases not matched to a gene. Germline loops: CDR1 SGHNT, CDR2 YENEEA. The CDR3 loop reads CASSFSGQGLLNTEAFF. The CDR3 region has the DNA TGTGCCAGCAGCTTTTCGGGACAGGGGCTCTTGAACACTGAAGCTTTCTTT.

V is TRBV6-5 and J is TRBJ1-4; D might be TRBD1 (5 bases). V was pared by 0 bases and J by 10 bases, with 15 bases between. The germline V gene has CDR1 MNHEY and CDR2 SVGAGI. This CDR3 is built from 15 residues. CDR3 loop: CASSYSKAGWIKLFF. In DNA, the CDR3 is TGTGCCAGCAGTTACTCGAAGGCAGGGTGGATAAAACTGTTTTTT.

The rearrangement uses TRBV20-1 and TRBJ2-3; 10 bases are a match to TRBD2. The V gene's germline CDR1 is DFQATT and CDR2 SNEGSKA (reference sequence). J gave up 8 bases and V 4 bases, and 9 bases lay outside the gene matches. CDR3 size: 14 residues. The CDR3 bases are TGCAGTGCTAACCTAGCGGGGGCTCGGGGTACGCAGTATTTT. Protein sequence: CSANLAGARGTQYF.

This clonotype was picked up a small number of times. V and J are TRBV6-2 or TRBV6-3 and TRBJ2-7; 8 positions agree with TRBD2. Losses at the gene ends were 9 bases for V and 2 bases for J; bases not matched to a gene: 18. Per germline, CDR1 MNHEY and CDR2 SVGEGT. The CDR3 runs to 17 residues. CDR3 region: CASSSARGRRPTYEQYF. The DNA for the CDR3 is TGTGCCAGTAGCAGCGCCCGCGGGAGGCGTCCGACCTACGAGCAGTACTTC.

V and J are TRBV12-3 or TRBV12-4 and TRBJ2-3; no clear D gene. This CDR3 region has 14 residues. The V end lost 6 bases, the J end lost 2 bases, and 12 bases lay between the germline ends. The CDR3 nucleotides are TGTGCCAGCAGCTACATCCAGGTCACAGATACGCAGTATTTT. It codes for CASSYIQVTDTQYF.

There are a few counts of this clonotype. One end of the junction does not line up with germline, which may come from a read error. The rearrangement links TRBV29-1 to TRBJ1-2, with a possible D match to TRBD1 (6 bases). The V gene's germline CDR1 is SQVTM and CDR2 ANQGSEA. The CDR3 consists of 15 residues. CDR3 nucleotide sequence: TGCAGCGTTGGACAGGAGACCGATTGTTACTATTGCTACACCTTC. Protein: CSVGQETDCYYCYTF.

Worth noting for this clonotype: An end of the junction differs from the germline gene, which may be a read error. The rearrangement links TRBV4-1 to TRBJ2-2; possibly TRBD2 for D (7 bases). The CDR3 covers 15 residues. Germline CDR1 MGHRA, CDR2 YSYEKL. The CDR3 loop is CASSRRGGATGELFF. As DNA, the CDR3 is TGCGCCAGTAGCCGAAGAGGGGGGGCCACCGGGGAGTTGTTTTTT.

On this clonotype: The junction and the germline gene differ at one end; a read error may be behind it. The rearrangement links TRBV20-1 to TRBJ2-2, with 10 nucleotides matching TRBD2. Germline V CDR1 and CDR2: DFQATT, SNEGSKA (reference sequence). The length of the CDR3 is 15 residues. CDR3 nucleotide sequence: TGCAGTGCTAGATTGGCTAGCGGGAGTGCCGGGGAGATGTTTTTC. Translating it yields CSARLASGSAGEMFF.

With regard to this clonotype: A junction end diverges from the germline sequence, so it may reflect a read error. Written as DNA, the CDR3 is TGTGCCAGTAGCGGCTACAGTGAGCTGTTCTTC. Translated: CASSGYSELFF. The chain couples TRBV11-3 to TRBJ2-1; a weak D match, TRBD2 (6 bases). CDR3 length: 11 residues. The germline CDR1 and CDR2 sequences are SGHNT and YENEEA.

Remarks on this clonotype: A read error may produce the germline difference seen at one junction end. The genes are TRBV11-2 and TRBJ1-2; 8 bases are a match to TRBD1. The CDR3 has 15 amino acids. Per the germline V gene, CDR1 is SGHAT and CDR2 is FQNNGV. The CDR3 bases are TGTGTCAGCAGCCGAAGGACAGGGTCGGCCTATGGCTACACCTTC. Translating it yields CVSSRRTGSAYGYTF.

CDR3 protein: CASSYLAGAGEQYF. In DNA, the CDR3 is TGCGCCAGCAGCTACCTAGCGGGAGCGGGGGAGCAGTACTTC. This rearrangement joins TRBV5-1 to TRBJ2-7; TRBD2 matches 10 bases. CDR1 and CDR2 (germline): SGHRS, YFSETQ. V gave up 3 bases and J gave up 7 bases; unmatched junction bases: 7. CDR3 size: 14 residues. The complete variable domain, with remaining parts taken from reference TRBV5-1 and TRBJ2-7, reads KAGVTQTPRYLIKTRGQQVTLSCSPISGHRSVSWYQQTPGQGLQFLFEYFSETQRNKGNFPGRFSGRQFSNSRSEMNVSTLELGDSALYLCASSYLAGAGEQYFGPGTRLTVT.

The CDR3: CASSLDSLLKETQYF. CDR3 coding DNA: TGTGCCAGCAGCTTAGATTCGCTCCTGAAAGAGACCCAGTACTTC. The chain combines TRBV7-9 with TRBJ2-5; the D is unclear. The CDR3 is made up of 15 amino acids. V dropped 1 base and J dropped 3 bases, with 12 bases sitting between them. The germline V gene encodes CDR1 SEHNR and CDR2 FQNEAQ (reference sequence).

Only a few counts were recorded for this clonotype. This sequence joins TRBV20-1 and TRBJ1-5; no clear D gene. Germline-derived CDR1 and CDR2 are DFQATT and SNEGSKA (reference sequence). Trimming cost V 5 bases and J 3 bases, with 8 bases left between them. The CDR3 runs 12 residues. CDR3: CSAGEYNQPQHF. As DNA, the CDR3 is TGCAGTGCTGGGGAGTACAATCAGCCCCAGCATTTT.

A few counts support this clonotype. The chain has TRBV6-5 and TRBJ1-5; weak D call: TRBD1 (5 bases). V was clipped by 0 bases and J by 3 bases, with 12 bases between them. CDR1 and CDR2 (germline): MNHEY, SVGAGI. The CDR3 spans 16 residues. The CDR3 here is CASSYSFWGLNQPQHF. As DNA, the CDR3 is TGTGCCAGCAGTTACTCGTTCTGGGGACTCAATCAGCCCCAGCATTTT.

For this clonotype: The conserved final phenylalanine or tryptophan is absent from the CDR3, which likely points to a read error. The chain carries TRBV20-1 and TRBJ2-7; weak D call: TRBD2 (6 bases). Looked up from germline, CDR1 is DFQATT and CDR2 is SNEGSKA (reference sequence). The CDR3 is 16 residues long. CDR3 nucleotides: TGCAGTCCTAGACATTTGGGACTCTCGTCCTCCTACGAGCAGTACCTC. It is translated as CSPRHLGLSSSYEQYL.

J is TRBJ2-7 and V is TRBV9, with D possibly TRBD2 on 6 matching bases. CDR3 length equals 16 residues. The germline V gene has CDR1 SGDLS and CDR2 YYNGEE. Trimming removed 0 bases from V and 13 bases from J, with 26 bases in between. CDR3 DNA: TGTGCCAGCAGCGTAGATGGGGGGAGTTTATCTTACGAGCTATACTTC. Translation gives CASSVDGGSLSYELYF. Full variable domain (outside the CDR3, taken from reference TRBV9 and TRBJ2-7): DSGVTQTPKHLITATGQRVTLRCSPRSGDLSVYWYQQSLDQGLQFLIQYYNGEERAKGNILERFSAQQFPDLHSELNLSSLELGDSALYFCASSVDGGSLSYELYFGPGTRLTVT.

Turning to this clonotype: Germline and junction disagree at one end, which may indicate a read error. The J gene is TRBJ2-7, the V gene TRBV11-3; 9 bases are shared with TRBD1. CDR3 length: 16 residues. Germline CDR1 reads SGHNT; CDR2 reads YENEEA. The CDR3 loop reads CASSLSRDRVSYEHYF. The CDR3 DNA reads as TGTGCCAGCAGCTTAAGCCGGGACAGGGTCAGTTACGAGCATTACTTC.

This chain connects TRBV6-1 to TRBJ1-2; TRBD1 matches 12 bases. This CDR3 contains 17 residues. Germline lookup yields CDR1 MNHNS and CDR2 SASEGT. Trimming took 7 bases from V and 1 from J; bases not matched to a gene: 10. The CDR3 here is CASTRRGQGAINYGYTF. CDR3 bases: TGTGCCAGCACCCGAAGGGGACAGGGGGCGATTAACTATGGCTACACCTTC.

About this clonotype: A read error is possible here, since a much larger clone lies one base away. This chain connects TRBV20-1 to TRBJ2-7; a weak D match, TRBD1 (6 bases). The CDR3 runs 15 residues. CDR1 is DFQATT and CDR2 is SNEGSKA in the germline V gene (reference sequence). The DNA for the CDR3 is TGCAGGGCTAGAGATCCAAGGGACACAGGATACGAGCAGTACTTC. Translating gives CRARDPRDTGYEQYF.

About this clonotype: Possible read error: a much larger clone is one base away. The rearrangement links TRBV11-2 to TRBJ2-7, with D possibly TRBD2 on 6 matching bases. The CDR3 is made up of 14 amino acids. Per germline, CDR1 SGHAT and CDR2 FQNNGV. Deletions cut 8 bases from V and 5 bases from J, with 19 bases between. CDR3 loop: CASAEGFQSHEQYF. CDR3 DNA sequence: TGTGCCAGCGCGGAGGGCTTTCAGTCCCACGAGCAGTACTTC. Full variable domain (rest looked up from reference TRBV11-2 and TRBJ2-7): EAGVAQSPRYKIIEKRQSVAFWCNPISGHATLYWYQQILGQGPKLLIQFQNNGVVDDSQLPKDRFSAERLKGVDSTLKIQPAKLEDSAVYLCASAEGFQSHEQYFGPGTRLTVT.

On this clonotype itself: At one of its ends the junction is not consistent with the germline gene, which may arise from a read error. V usage is TRBV5-6 and J usage is TRBJ2-5, with unresolved D. The germline CDR1 and CDR2 sequences are SGHDT and YYEEEE. CDR3 size: 14 residues. The CDR3 protein is CVSSWSTVSETLYF. Written as DNA, the CDR3 is TGTGTCAGTAGCTGGAGTACTGTATCGGAGACCCTGTACTTC.

With respect to this clonotype: Possible read error: a much larger clone is one base away. CDR3 protein: CASSFIGNSPLHF. The CDR3 bases are TGTGCCAGCAGTTTCATAGGGAATTCACCCCTCCACTTT. This chain links TRBV12-3 or TRBV12-4 with TRBJ1-6; D is ambiguous. The V and J ends lost 3 bases and 7 bases respectively, with 7 bases between them. The CDR3 is 13 residues long.

The chain is built from TRBV5-6 and TRBJ2-3; D possibly corresponds to TRBD1 (6 bases). The CDR3 has 16 amino acids. With 3 bases removed from V and 2 bases from J, the gap between germline ends came to 16 bases. Germline assignment: CDR1 SGHDT and CDR2 YYEEEE. CDR3 coding DNA: TGTGCCAGCAGCTCCCCGGGACATCCGTACACAGATACGCAGTATTTT. Translated, it gives CASSSPGHPYTDTQYF.

In its sample, this clonotype was seen many times. V usage is TRBV20-1 and J usage is TRBJ2-6; D may correspond to TRBD1 or TRBD2 (5 bases each). CDR1 is DFQATT, CDR2 SNEGSKA, per germline (reference sequence). The V and J ends lost 6 bases and 1 base respectively, with 19 bases between them. This CDR3 comprises 17 residues. The CDR3 nucleotides read TGCAGTGCAACAACCGGGACGCGCGGGTCTGGGGCCAACGTCCTGACTTTC. Protein sequence: CSATTGTRGSGANVLTF.

As to this clonotype: A read error may produce the germline difference seen at one junction end. This sequence joins TRBV6-1 and TRBJ2-5; 7 bases are a match to TRBD2. Germline CDR1 is MNHNS and CDR2 is SASEGT. This CDR3 has 14 amino acids. The CDR3 sequence is CASSDTSEGKTQYF. The CDR3 DNA is TGTGCCAGTAGTGACACTAGCGAGGGAAAGACCCAGTACTTC.